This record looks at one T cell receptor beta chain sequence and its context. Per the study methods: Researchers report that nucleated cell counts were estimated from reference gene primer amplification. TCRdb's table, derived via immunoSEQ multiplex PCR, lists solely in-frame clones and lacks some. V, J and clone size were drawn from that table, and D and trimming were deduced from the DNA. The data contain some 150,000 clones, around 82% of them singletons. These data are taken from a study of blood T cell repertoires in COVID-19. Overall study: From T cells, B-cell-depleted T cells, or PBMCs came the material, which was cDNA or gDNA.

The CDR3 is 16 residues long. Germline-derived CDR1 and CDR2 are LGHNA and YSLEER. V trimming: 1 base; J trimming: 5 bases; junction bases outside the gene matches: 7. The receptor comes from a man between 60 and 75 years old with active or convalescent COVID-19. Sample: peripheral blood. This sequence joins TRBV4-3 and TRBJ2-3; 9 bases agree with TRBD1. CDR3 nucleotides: TGCGCCAGCAGCCAAGCGACAGGGGGTTATCAAGATACGCAGTATTTT. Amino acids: CASSQATGGYQDTQYF.